This entry describes one TCR beta chain. The data are from a study of blood T cells in healthy people across ages. Then a second PCR, running roughly 7 to 11 cycles, was carried out with a sample-barcoded 5' primer and a J-beta primer mix. TCRdb re-derived calls from the 5' RACE reads in MiXCR, one entry per CDR3 protein. Among hundreds of thousands of distinct CDR3 sequences, approximately 59% were seen once, and the ten largest hold about two fifths. Sequencing was performed on blood. This sequence was found in a man aged 55 to 70 in good health.

CDR3 DNA: TGTGCCAGCAGCCCCCCTAGACGAGAAGAGCAGTTCTTC. Protein: CASSPPRREEQFF. This chain links TRBV7-9 with TRBJ2-1; no firm D call. The CDR3 has 13 residues. V was clipped by 5 bases and J by 10 bases, with 15 bases between them. CDR1 SEHNR and CDR2 FQNEAQ come from the germline V gene (reference sequence).